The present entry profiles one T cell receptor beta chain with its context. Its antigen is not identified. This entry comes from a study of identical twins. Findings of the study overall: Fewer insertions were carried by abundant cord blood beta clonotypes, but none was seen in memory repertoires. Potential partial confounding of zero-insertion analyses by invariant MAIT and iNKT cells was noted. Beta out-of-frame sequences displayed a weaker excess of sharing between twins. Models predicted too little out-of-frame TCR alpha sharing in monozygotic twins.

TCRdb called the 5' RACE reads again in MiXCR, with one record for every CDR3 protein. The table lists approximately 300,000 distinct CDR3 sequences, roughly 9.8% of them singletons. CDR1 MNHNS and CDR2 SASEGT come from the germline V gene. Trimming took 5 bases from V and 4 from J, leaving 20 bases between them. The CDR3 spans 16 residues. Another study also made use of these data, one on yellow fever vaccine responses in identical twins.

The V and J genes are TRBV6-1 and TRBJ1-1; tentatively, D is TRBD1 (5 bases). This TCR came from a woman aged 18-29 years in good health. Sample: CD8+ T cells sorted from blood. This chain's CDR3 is CASSPLGGTGGTEAFF. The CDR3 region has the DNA TGTGCCAGCAGTCCTCTCGGAGGGACGGGGGGCACTGAAGCTTTCTTT.